The T cell receptor (beta chain) described here comes from a study of blood T cell repertoires in COVID-19. Study-wide context: From T cells, B-cell-depleted T cells, or PBMCs came the material, which was cDNA or gDNA.

Data came from immunoSEQ multiplex PCR; TCRdb stores just in-frame clones and leaves some out. This sample has tens of thousands of clones, with about 92% found just once. The CDR3 is 13 residues long. The V and J ends lost 4 bases and 10 bases respectively, with 13 bases between them. CDR1 KGHDR and CDR2 SFDVKD come from the germline V gene. This TCR derives from a woman in her sixties or seventies with COVID-19, enrolled during active disease. The V and J genes are TRBV24-1 and TRBJ1-5; D perhaps matches TRBD1 (5 bases). Material for sequencing was peripheral blood. CDR3 nucleotides: TGTGCCACCAGTGAGGCGGGGGGTGAACCCCAGCATTTT. Its protein is CATSEAGGEPQHF.